These 29 T cell receptor beta chains originate from one sample sequenced in a study of CD8+ T cells in alopecia areata (dated by TCRdb to 2017 to 2018). Library generation was performed with the immunoSEQ multiplex PCR assay. RNA was extracted from all samples and reverse transcribed into cDNA, which served as template for TCR sequencing. In TCRdb, the immuneACCESS table is reduced to in-frame sequences with V and J assigned. These tables do not hold every clone; where another copy was compared, an unresolved V gene accounts for under half, and the others remain unexplained. This sample has around 60,000 clones in its table, and 44% of those were observed once. The ten largest clones represent just over 50% of the sample. Sequencing used NKG2D-low CD8+ T cells sorted from blood. This specimen's cell subset or site label, per the study, means: sorted CD8+ NKG2D-low blood T cells. The receptors originated from a human donor with alopecia areata.

Only a few counts were recorded for this clone. The genes are TRBV4-2 and TRBJ1-1, with D possibly TRBD1 on 5 matching bases. The germline V gene has CDR1 LGHNA and CDR2 YNFKEQ. V gave up 5 bases and J gave up 7 bases, with 17 bases separating them. The CDR3 length is 14 residues. The CDR3 sequence: CASSLLGVQGEAFF. The CDR3 DNA reads as TGTGCCAGCAGCTTGTTAGGGGTGCAGGGTGAAGCTTTCTTT.

The CDR3 nucleotides read TGTGCCAGCAGCTTGGCGGGTGAGCAGTACTTC. Encoded protein: CASSLAGEQYF. The chain is built from TRBV5-4 and TRBJ2-7; the D is unclear. Germline CDR1 and CDR2: SGHNT and YYREEE (reference sequence). The CDR3 totals 11 residues. The V end was cut by 0 bases, the J end by 7 bases, with 5 bases between.

This rearrangement joins TRBV6-5 to TRBJ2-3, with D unresolved. There are 14 residues in the CDR3. Trimming stripped 0 bases from V and 3 bases from J, with 7 bases between. Looked up from germline, CDR1 is MNHEY and CDR2 is SVGAGI. In DNA, the CDR3 is TGTGCCAGCAGTTACTCGATCGGGACAGATACGCAGTATTTT. It specifies CASSYSIGTDTQYF.

This sequence joins TRBV28 and TRBJ2-5, with 9 bases lining up with TRBD1. Losses at the gene ends were 3 bases for V and 4 bases for J; bases not matched to a gene: 12. Germline CDR1 MDHEN, CDR2 SYDVKM. CDR3 length: 17 residues. CDR3 amino acids: CASSFPRTGDFPETQYF. In DNA form, the CDR3 reads TGTGCCAGCAGTTTTCCTCGGACAGGGGATTTCCCAGAGACCCAGTACTTC.

The J gene is TRBJ2-2, the V gene TRBV27, with a tentative D call TRBD2 (6 bases). V was clipped by 7 bases and J by 0 bases, with 15 bases between them. CDR1 is MNHEY, CDR2 SMNVEV, per germline (reference sequence). CDR3 size: 16 residues. This CDR3 reads CASNRGTTANTGELFF. For the CDR3, the DNA is TGTGCCAGCAATCGGGGGACCACGGCGAACACCGGGGAGCTGTTTTTT.

Only a few counts were recorded for this clone. J is TRBJ2-7 and V is TRBV5-4, with a possible D match to TRBD1 (6 bases). This CDR3 region has 13 residues. Germline V gene data show CDR1 as SGHNT and CDR2 as YYREEE (reference sequence). The V and J ends lost 1 base and 2 bases respectively, with 7 bases between them. The CDR3 bases are TGTGCCAGCAGCTTGACAGGGACCTACGAGCAGTACTTC. This gives the protein CASSLTGTYEQYF.

This clone was detected a few times. The chain recombines TRBV4-3 with TRBJ1-5; D call uncertain. Germline V gene lookup returns CDR1 LGHNA and CDR2 YSLEER. This CDR3 has 15 amino acids. The V and J ends lost 1 base and 0 bases respectively, with 7 bases between them. DNA of the CDR3: TGCGCCAGCAGCCAAGGCGTATATAGCAATCAGCCCCAGCATTTT. It translates to CASSQGVYSNQPQHF.

The chain is built from TRBV29-1 and TRBJ2-1, with D tentatively TRBD1 (6 bases). The CDR3 contains 12 residues. Trimming left V 7 bases short and J 6 bases short, with 13 bases between. Germline-derived CDR1 and CDR2 are SQVTM and ANQGSEA. The CDR3 region has the DNA TGCAGCGACAGGGTTCAAGGCAATGAGCAGTTCTTC. It is translated as CSDRVQGNEQFF.

The chain carries TRBV7-2 and TRBJ1-5; weak D call: TRBD1 (6 bases). V shed 5 bases and J shed 6 bases, with 17 bases lying between them. Germline loops: CDR1 SGHTA, CDR2 FQGNSA. This CDR3 contains 15 residues. This CDR3 is CASSPGADLGQPQHF. The CDR3 region has the DNA TGTGCCAGCAGCCCGGGGGCAGACCTGGGTCAGCCCCAGCATTTT.

Concerning this clone itself: The sample carries other DNA sequences with the same CDR3. The chain uses TRBV29-1 and TRBJ2-7; 7 bases fit TRBD2. The CDR3 is 12 residues long. Trimming at V came to 6 bases and at J to 2 bases, leaving 4 bases not matched to a gene. Germline-derived CDR1 and CDR2 are SQVTM and ANQGSEA. CDR3 protein: CSVGEGTYEQYF. The CDR3 coding sequence is TGCAGCGTCGGGGAGGGAACCTACGAGCAGTACTTC.

The chain combines TRBV5-1 with TRBJ2-7; D gene unclear. CDR3 length: 12 amino acids. V lost 3 bases and J lost 1, with 5 bases in between. CDR1 SGHRS and CDR2 YFSETQ come from the germline V gene. CDR3 nucleotides: TGCGCCAGCAGCTCCTCTTCCTACGAGCAGTACTTC. This gives the protein CASSSSSYEQYF.

This rearrangement joins TRBV7-9 to TRBJ2-5; 8 bases match TRBD1. Germline lookup yields CDR1 SEHNR and CDR2 FQNEAQ (reference sequence). The ends lost 5 bases at V and 2 bases at J; junction bases unmatched: 4. There are 14 residues in the CDR3. CDR3 loop: CASSQRTGQETQYF. The DNA of the CDR3 is TGTGCCAGCAGCCAACGGACAGGGCAAGAGACCCAGTACTTC.

The chain uses TRBV30 and TRBJ2-7, with D perhaps assigned TRBD1 or TRBD2 (5 bases each). The germline CDR1 and CDR2 sequences are GTSNPN and SVGIG (reference sequence). V gave up 0 bases and J gave up 0 bases, with 9 bases separating them. This CDR3 is 14 amino acids long. CDR3 coding DNA: TGTGCCTGGAGTGTAGTTGGGGGCTCCTACGAGCAGTACTTC. Translating it yields CAWSVVGGSYEQYF.

The gene calls are TRBV29-1 and TRBJ1-2; perhaps TRBD1 as D (5 bases). The V end lost 4 bases, the J end lost 6 bases, and 12 bases lay between the germline ends. The germline gives CDR1 SQVTM, CDR2 ANQGSEA. The CDR3 spans 12 residues. The CDR3 bases are TGCAGCGTTGTGAACAGGATAGATGGCTACACCTTC. Its protein is CSVVNRIDGYTF.

The table lists this clone with a few counts. The rearrangement links TRBV30 to TRBJ2-7; perhaps TRBD2 as D (5 bases). The germline V and J ends were trimmed by 5 bases and 2 bases, with 10 bases remaining between them. Germline values: CDR1 GTSNPN, CDR2 SVGIG (reference sequence). This CDR3 region has 12 residues. The CDR3: CAWGDGTYEQYF. DNA for the CDR3: TGTGCCTGGGGTGACGGGACCTACGAGCAGTACTTC. Full variable domain (outside the CDR3, taken from reference TRBV30 and TRBJ2-7): SQTIHQWPATLVQPVGSPLSLECTVEGTSNPNLYWYRQAAGRGLQLLFYSVGIGQISSEVPQNLSASRPQDRQFILSSKKLLLSDSGFYLCAWGDGTYEQYFGPGTRLTVT.

V gene TRBV5-1 combines with J gene TRBJ2-7; a possible D gene is TRBD1 (6 bases). This CDR3 is 15 amino acids long. The V gene lost 3 bases and the J gene lost 3 bases, with 16 bases spanning the gap. In germline, CDR1 is SGHRS, CDR2 YFSETQ. CDR3 region: CASSSTTGPNYEQYF. In nucleotides, the CDR3 is TGCGCCAGCAGCTCCACGACAGGCCCGAACTACGAGCAGTACTTC. Full variable domain (missing parts from reference TRBV5-1 and TRBJ2-7): KAGVTQTPRYLIKTRGQQVTLSCSPISGHRSVSWYQQTPGQGLQFLFEYFSETQRNKGNFPGRFSGRQFSNSRSEMNVSTLELGDSALYLCASSSTTGPNYEQYFGPGTRLTVT.

This clone was picked up a small number of times. The chain employs TRBV29-1 and TRBJ1-1; no reliable D call. V dropped 4 bases and J dropped 1 base, with 7 bases sitting between them. The CDR3 runs 12 residues. Germline V gives CDR1 SQVTM, CDR2 ANQGSEA. The CDR3: CSVVGWNTEAFF. CDR3 nucleotides: TGCAGCGTTGTTGGATGGAACACTGAAGCTTTCTTT.

This clone turned up a few times. The V gene is TRBV11-2, the J gene TRBJ2-7; TRBD2 matches 11 bases. The CDR3 length is 15 residues. The V and J ends lost 3 bases and 1 base, in that order; junction bases with no gene match: 2. CDR1 and CDR2 (germline): SGHAT, FQNNGV. The CDR3 sequence: CASSFSSGGSYEQYF. CDR3 nucleotide sequence: TGTGCCAGCAGCTTTTCTAGCGGGGGGTCCTACGAGCAGTACTTC.

This clone was found a few times. The V call is TRBV13, the J call TRBJ1-3; D remains unclear. The V end was cut by 3 bases, the J end by 0 bases, with 3 bases between. This CDR3 has 13 amino acids. Looked up from germline, CDR1 is PRHDT and CDR2 is FYEKMQ (reference sequence). The CDR3 loop reads CASSLDSGNTIYF. In DNA form, the CDR3 reads TGTGCCAGCAGCTTGGACTCTGGAAACACCATATATTTT.

This clone was seen only a few times. The chain links TRBV27 to TRBJ2-5; TRBD2 matches 7 bases. The trim removed 8 bases at V and 5 bases at J, leaving 11 bases unmatched. CDR3 length equals 14 residues. CDR1 and CDR2 (germline): MNHEY, SMNVEV (reference sequence). CDR3 in amino acids: CASSRGRAHETQYF. In DNA, the CDR3 is TGTGCCAGCTCCCGGGGGAGGGCCCATGAGACCCAGTACTTC.

This clone was picked up one time. The genes are TRBV9 and TRBJ2-3; tentatively, D is TRBD2 (6 bases). V was shortened by 4 bases and J by 0 bases, with 9 bases between the two germline ends. The germline gives CDR1 SGDLS, CDR2 YYNGEE. The CDR3 is 14 residues long. CDR3 in amino acids: CASSQAGSTDTQYF. The CDR3 DNA reads TGTGCCAGCAGCCAGGCGGGAAGCACAGATACGCAGTATTTT.

This clone has a handful of counts. The chain couples TRBV29-1 to TRBJ2-7; TRBD2 aligns across 9 bases. The CDR3 contains 13 residues. V lost 3 bases to trimming and J lost 7 bases; unmatched junction nucleotides: 7. Germline CDR1 and CDR2: SQVTM and ANQGSEA. For the CDR3, the DNA is TGCAGCGTTGAGGGTATAGCGGGGGAAGAGCAGTACTTC. The encoded protein is CSVEGIAGEEQYF.

The V gene is TRBV29-1, the J gene TRBJ1-2; 7 bases line up with TRBD1. After removal of 6 bases from V and 5 bases from J, the junction contained 9 bases not matched to a gene. Per the germline V gene, CDR1 is SQVTM and CDR2 is ANQGSEA. This CDR3 comprises 13 residues. This CDR3 is CSVVQGPVYGYTF. CDR3 coding DNA: TGCAGCGTCGTACAGGGGCCCGTTTATGGCTACACCTTC.

The CDR3 sequence is CASSLIAASYEQYF. DNA for the CDR3: TGTGCCAGCAGCCTAATAGCGGCCTCCTACGAGCAGTACTTC. The V gene is TRBV5-4, the J gene TRBJ2-7; D possibly corresponds to TRBD2 (6 bases). V shed 4 bases and J shed 0 bases, with 11 bases lying between them. The CDR3 length is 14 residues. Per germline, CDR1 SGHNT and CDR2 YYREEE (reference sequence).

The genes are TRBV5-1 and TRBJ2-7; 8 positions match TRBD1. The CDR3 has 14 residues. Trimming removed 3 bases from V and 2 bases from J; junction bases left unmatched: 4. Germline V gene data show CDR1 as SGHRS and CDR2 as YFSETQ. The CDR3: CASSSGQGTYEQYF. The CDR3 nucleotides are TGCGCCAGCAGCTCCGGACAGGGCACCTACGAGCAGTACTTC.

The rearrangement links TRBV29-1 to TRBJ2-7; 8 nucleotides align to TRBD2. Looked up from germline, CDR1 is SQVTM and CDR2 is ANQGSEA. The CDR3 extends over 14 amino acids. Trimming removed 5 bases from V and 5 bases from J; junction bases left unmatched: 11. The CDR3 protein is CSVRREGREHEQYF. The CDR3 coding sequence is TGCAGCGTTCGCCGGGAGGGCCGCGAACACGAGCAGTACTTC.

The CDR3 region is CASSPGQGRNIQYF. CDR3 bases: TGTGCCAGCAGTCCGGGACAGGGAAGAAACATTCAGTACTTC. The chain recombines TRBV6-5 with TRBJ2-4; 9 nucleotides match TRBD1. The ends lost 5 bases at V and 6 bases at J; junction bases unmatched: 5. This CDR3 has 14 residues. Germline V gives CDR1 MNHEY, CDR2 SVGAGI.

The chain is built from TRBV15 and TRBJ2-7; 8 nucleotides match TRBD1. The V gene end was trimmed by 2 bases and the J gene end by 5 bases; junction bases not matched to a gene: 11. This CDR3 region has 16 residues. Germline assignment: CDR1 LNHNV and CDR2 YYDKDF (reference sequence). The CDR3 DNA follows: TGTGCCACCAGCAGAATGGACAGGGCCCACATCCACGAGCAGTACTTC. Its protein is CATSRMDRAHIHEQYF.

This chain joins TRBV7-9 and TRBJ2-5; TRBD1 is a possible D gene (5 bases). In germline, CDR1 is SEHNR, CDR2 FQNEAQ (reference sequence). Trimming pared 7 bases from V and 2 bases from J, leaving 11 bases between. This CDR3 is built from 13 residues. The CDR3 DNA reads TGTGCCAGCACTAGGACACCACAAGAGACCCAGTACTTC. This sequence encodes CASTRTPQETQYF.